The present entry profiles one TCR beta chain with its context. The entry originates in a study of blood T cell repertoires in COVID-19. For the study at large: Specimens from acute and convalescent COVID-19 originated in the United States, Italy and Spain. PBMCs, B-cell-depleted T cells, or T cells were the source of the cDNA or gDNA that made up the material.

Original methodology: Estimation of nucleated cell counts was performed using reference gene primer amplification. TCRdb's table, derived via immunoSEQ multiplex PCR, lists solely in-frame clones and lacks some. From that table come the V and J calls and clone size; the DNA was used to work out D and trimming. This repertoire shows over 150,000 clones, approximately 83% found once; its top ten account for roughly 2%. The TCR originated in a woman older than 75 with acute or convalescent COVID-19. The sample consisted of peripheral blood.

For the CDR3, the DNA is TGTGCCAGCAGTCCAGGGGGGAGTGTCGGATCTATGTCTGGCTACACCTTC. Translation: CASSPGGSVGSMSGYTF. The V gene is TRBV28, the J gene TRBJ1-2, with 7 bases that match TRBD1. Germline V gene lookup returns CDR1 MDHEN and CDR2 SYDVKM. The CDR3 contains 17 residues. J gave up 7 bases and V 5 bases, and 19 bases lay outside the gene matches.